This T cell receptor beta chain was profiled in a study of identical twins. Findings of the study overall: The degree of excess twin sharing was weaker in beta out-of-frame sequences. Modeled out-of-frame TCR alpha sharing in monozygotic twins fell below observed levels. Fewer insertions characterized abundant cord blood beta clonotypes, whereas memory repertoires showed none. Researchers caution that invariant MAIT and iNKT cells could partly confound zero-insertion analyses.

MiXCR, run by TCRdb on the 5' RACE reads, gives a single entry per CDR3 protein. The sample carries about 660,000 distinct CDR3 sequences, 8.5% to 9.5% recorded once. Concerning this clonotype itself: Antigen unknown.

Looked up from germline, CDR1 is SGHTA and CDR2 is FQGNSA. CDR3 size: 13 residues. Trimming pared 8 bases from V and 0 bases from J, leaving 10 bases between. These data also featured in a second study, about yellow fever vaccine responses in identical twins.

The sequence derives from a woman between 18 and 30 years old in good health. The sequenced material came from PBMCs. The genes are TRBV7-2 and TRBJ1-1, with D uncertain. The CDR3 is CASGLRMNTEAFF. The CDR3 DNA follows: TGTGCCAGCGGACTTCGGATGAACACTGAAGCTTTCTTT.